The rows below give T cell receptor beta chains drawn from one sample of a study of T cell changes during pregnancy in multiple sclerosis. Here immunoSEQ multiplex PCR was the method, and the copy in TCRdb shows in-frame clones only, minus some. The sample contains approximately 30,000 clones, over 80% of which appear only once. Material: CD8+ T cells from peripheral blood mononuclear cells, obtained in the first trimester of pregnancy. Every receptor here comes from a female donor with multiple sclerosis, enrolled in a pregnancy study. CDR3s include the opening cysteine and the closing phenylalanine or tryptophan. A D gene is named only where the DNA matches it firmly. Not all rows give a size; the values are once, few, many and, for expanded clones, a class.

NA	TRBV11-3	few	TRBJ2-1	13	CASSQGKDNEQFF	TGTGCCAGCAGCCAGGGAAAGGACAATGAGCAGTTCTTC
NA	TRBV7-8	NA	TRBJ1-6	12	CASSLGSSPLHF	TGTGCCAGCAGCTTAGGGAGTTCACCCCTCCACTTT
NA	TRBV13	once	TRBJ2-7	14	CASSQGRGGGEQYF	TGTGCCAGCAGTCAGGGCAGGGGCGGAGGCGAGCAGTACTTC
TRBD2	TRBV5-6	NA	TRBJ2-1	18	CASSLQGLIAGVENEQFF	TGTGCCAGCAGCCTCCAAGGTTTAATAGCGGGAGTAGAGAATGAGCAGTTCTTC
TRBD1	TRBV7-8	NA	TRBJ1-2	14	CASSLEGQGPGYTF	TGTGCCAGCAGCTTAGAAGGACAGGGGCCTGGCTACACCTTC
TRBD2	TRBV7-8	once	TRBJ2-1	19	CASSPEAAGVLSSYNEQFF	TGTGCCAGCAGCCCCGAAGCAGCGGGGGTTCTTAGCTCCTACAATGAGCAGTTCTTC
NA	TRBV28	NA	TRBJ1-4	15	CASSFLNRINEKLFF	TGTGCCAGCAGTTTTCTTAACAGGATTAATGAAAAACTGTTTTTT
TRBD2	TRBV5-1	NA	TRBJ2-5	15	CASSWGLAGQETQYF	TGCGCCAGCAGCTGGGGACTAGCGGGACAGGAGACCCAGTACTTC
NA	TRBV6-6	NA	TRBJ2-7	15	CASSYSGGGSYEQYF	TGTGCCAGCAGTTACTCGGGAGGGGGCTCCTACGAGCAGTACTTC
TRBD1	TRBV9	few	TRBJ2-7	15	CASSGGDREVHEQYF	TGTGCCAGCAGCGGGGGGGACAGGGAGGTCCACGAGCAGTACTTC
TRBD2	TRBV7-9	NA	TRBJ2-3	14	CASSPPGLGDTQYF	TGTGCCAGCAGCCCTCCGGGACTAGGGGATACGCAGTATTTT
NA	TRBV5-1	NA	TRBJ2-1	13	CASSFSLRNEQFF	TGCGCCAGCAGCTTCTCCCTTCGCAATGAGCAGTTCTTC
NA	TRBV19	NA	TRBJ1-5	15	CASSGGVGSHQPQHF	TGTGCCAGTAGTGGGGGGGTCGGATCCCATCAGCCCCAGCATTTT
NA	TRBV7-9	NA	TRBJ2-7	12	CASSMGPDEQYF	TGTGCCAGCAGTATGGGGCCGGACGAGCAGTACTTC
TRBD2	TRBV13	once	TRBJ2-7	15	CASSLGLAGAYEQYF	TGTGCCAGCAGCTTAGGTCTAGCGGGGGCCTACGAGCAGTACTTC
NA	TRBV12-2	once	TRBJ2-1	16	CASRRHRGGRYNEQFF	TGTGCAAGTCGCCGCCACAGAGGCGGGAGGTACAATGAGCAGTTCTTC
NA	TRBV5-1	NA	TRBJ2-7	14	CASSLQGGRDEQYF	TGCGCCAGCAGCTTGCAAGGGGGGAGGGACGAGCAGTACTTC
NA	TRBV5-8	NA	TRBJ2-3	16	CASIQDPNGVTDTQYF	TGTGCCAGCATCCAGGACCCCAACGGGGTCACAGATACGCAGTATTTT
TRBD1	TRBV30	NA	TRBJ2-2	14	CAWSTGTATGELFF	TGTGCCTGGAGTACCGGGACAGCGACCGGGGAGCTGTTTTTT
NA	TRBV28	once	TRBJ2-7	13	CASSFDSSYEQYF	TGTGCCAGCAGTTTTGACAGCTCCTACGAGCAGTACTTC
NA	TRBV19	NA	TRBJ1-2	15	CASSILPGVNYGYTF	TGTGCCAGTAGTATCCTCCCAGGGGTTAACTATGGCTACACCTTC
TRBD1	TRBV5-6	NA	TRBJ2-1	14	CASSWDSWRNEQFF	TGTGCCAGCAGCTGGGACAGTTGGCGAAATGAGCAGTTCTTC